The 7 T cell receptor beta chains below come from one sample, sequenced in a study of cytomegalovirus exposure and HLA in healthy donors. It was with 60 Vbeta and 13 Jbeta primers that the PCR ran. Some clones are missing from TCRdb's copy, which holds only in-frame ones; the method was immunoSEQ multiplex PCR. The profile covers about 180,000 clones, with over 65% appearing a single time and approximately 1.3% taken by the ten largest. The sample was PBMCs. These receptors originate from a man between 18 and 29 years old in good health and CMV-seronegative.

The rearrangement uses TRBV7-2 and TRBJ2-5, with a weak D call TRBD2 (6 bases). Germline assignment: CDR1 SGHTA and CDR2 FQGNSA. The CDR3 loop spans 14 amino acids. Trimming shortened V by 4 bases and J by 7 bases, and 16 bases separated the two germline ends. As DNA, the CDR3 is TGTGCCAGCAGCTCGATTGGCGGGGTGGGGACCCAGTACTTC. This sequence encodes CASSSIGGVGTQYF.

In DNA, the CDR3 is TGTGCCAGCAGCTTATCAAGCGGGGGGTACAATGAGCAGTTCTTC. The encoded protein is CASSLSSGGYNEQFF. The V call is TRBV7-6, the J call TRBJ2-1; 9 bases fit TRBD2. From germline, CDR1 is SGHVS and CDR2 FNYEAQ. The V segment lost 2 bases and the J segment 4 bases; nucleotides outside the gene matches: 3. The length of the CDR3 is 15 residues.

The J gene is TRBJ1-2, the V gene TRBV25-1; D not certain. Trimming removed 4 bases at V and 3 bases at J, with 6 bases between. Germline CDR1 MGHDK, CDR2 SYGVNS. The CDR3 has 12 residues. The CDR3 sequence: CASSVGDYGYTF. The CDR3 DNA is TGTGCCAGCAGTGTCGGTGACTATGGCTACACCTTC.

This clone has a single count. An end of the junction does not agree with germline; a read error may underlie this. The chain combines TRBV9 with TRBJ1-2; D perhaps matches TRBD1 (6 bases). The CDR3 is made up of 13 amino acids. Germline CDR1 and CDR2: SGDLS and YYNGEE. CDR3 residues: CASSSTGTTGYPF. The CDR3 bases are TGTGCCAGCAGCTCTACAGGGACGACGGGCTACCCCTTC.

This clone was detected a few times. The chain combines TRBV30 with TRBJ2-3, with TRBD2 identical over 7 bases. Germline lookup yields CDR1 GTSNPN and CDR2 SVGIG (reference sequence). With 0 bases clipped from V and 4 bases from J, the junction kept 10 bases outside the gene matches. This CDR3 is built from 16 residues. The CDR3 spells CAWSVRAGVQADTQYF. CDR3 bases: TGTGCCTGGAGTGTAAGGGCGGGAGTCCAGGCAGATACGCAGTATTTT.

Here the CDR3 reads CASGDGGANYGYTF. CDR3 bases: TGCGCCAGTGGGGACGGCGGGGCTAACTATGGCTACACCTTC. This chain joins TRBV5-1 and TRBJ1-2; D may be TRBD1 (5 bases). Germline V CDR1 and CDR2: SGHRS, YFSETQ. The CDR3 sequence is 14 residues long. The V and J ends lost 8 bases and 0 bases respectively, with 14 bases between them.

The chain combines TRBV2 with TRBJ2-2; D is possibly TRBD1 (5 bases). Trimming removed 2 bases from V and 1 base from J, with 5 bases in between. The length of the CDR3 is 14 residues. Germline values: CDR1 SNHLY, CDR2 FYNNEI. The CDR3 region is CASSEQGNTGELFF. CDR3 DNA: TGTGCCAGCAGTGAACAGGGGAACACCGGGGAGCTGTTTTTT.